Below are 28 T cell receptor beta chains sequenced from a single sample in a study of T cell changes during pregnancy in multiple sclerosis. Assay used: immunoSEQ multiplex PCR; TCRdb lists only in-frame clones, some missing. The sample has about 36,000 clones; roughly 90% are singletons. The sequences come from CD8+ T cells from peripheral blood mononuclear cells, collected in the third trimester of pregnancy. These receptors originate from a female donor with multiple sclerosis, enrolled in a pregnancy study.

The chain employs TRBV29-1 and TRBJ1-1; TRBD1 aligns across 8 bases. CDR3 length: 12 amino acids. Per germline, CDR1 SQVTM and CDR2 ANQGSEA. V was clipped by 7 bases and J by 4 bases; unmatched bases: 5. CDR3 region: CSAGQGGTEAFF. In nucleotides, the CDR3 is TGCAGCGCTGGACAGGGTGGCACTGAAGCTTTCTTT.

V is TRBV27 and J is TRBJ2-1; 7 bases fit TRBD1. The CDR3 spans 15 residues. V lost 4 bases, J lost 2 bases, and 5 bases stayed unmatched. Germline assignment: CDR1 MNHEY and CDR2 SMNVEV (reference sequence). CDR3 protein: CASSSTGYTYNEQFF. The CDR3 DNA is TGTGCCAGCAGTTCGACAGGGTACACCTACAATGAGCAGTTCTTC.

The genes are TRBV6-5 and TRBJ2-1, with TRBD2 identical over 8 bases. The CDR3 totals 14 residues. Germline CDR1 MNHEY, CDR2 SVGAGI. Trimming took 7 bases from V and 5 from J; bases not matched to a gene: 7. DNA of the CDR3: TGTGCCAGCAATCCCACGGGGGGGAACAATGAGCAGTTCTTC. Its protein product is CASNPTGGNNEQFF.

The rearrangement uses TRBV5-1 and TRBJ2-5, with 12 bases aligning to TRBD2. V lost 4 bases to trimming and J lost 4 bases; unmatched junction nucleotides: 14. The CDR3 runs 18 residues. Germline CDR1 and CDR2: SGHRS and YFSETQ. CDR3 nucleotide sequence: TGCGCCAGCAGCGGCCCACTAGCGGGAGGAGAGTTTGGAGAGACCCAGTACTTC. Translating it yields CASSGPLAGGEFGETQYF.

This chain joins TRBV7-9 and TRBJ2-5; 9 nucleotides line up with TRBD1. This CDR3 comprises 14 residues. V lost 5 bases to trimming and J lost 5 bases; unmatched junction nucleotides: 6. The germline V gene encodes CDR1 SEHNR and CDR2 FQNEAQ (reference sequence). CDR3 DNA sequence: TGTGCCAGCAGCGGTACAGGGGGCCGGGAGACCCAGTACTTC. It translates to CASSGTGGRETQYF.

The chain couples TRBV19 to TRBJ1-2, with TRBD1 matching 7 bases. Germline-derived CDR1 and CDR2 are LNHDA and SQIVND (reference sequence). V lost 3 bases, J lost 3 bases, and 4 bases stayed unmatched. The CDR3 sequence is 14 residues long. In nucleotides, the CDR3 is TGTGCCAGTAGTATGTGGCAGGGGGACTATGGCTACACCTTC. It yields the protein CASSMWQGDYGYTF.

V is TRBV5-4 and J is TRBJ2-3; D uncertain. The CDR3 is 12 residues long. Looked up from germline, CDR1 is SGHNT and CDR2 is YYREEE (reference sequence). V lost 4 bases and J 5 bases, leaving 8 bases between the germline ends. This chain's CDR3 is CASSGVGDTQYF. The CDR3 DNA reads TGTGCCAGCAGCGGAGTTGGAGATACGCAGTATTTT.

The CDR3 sequence is CASSLGFGPGSTDTQYF. CDR3 bases: TGTGCCAGCAGCTTAGGATTTGGACCGGGAAGTACGGATACGCAGTATTTT. This chain joins TRBV7-9 and TRBJ2-3; maybe TRBD2 (5 bases). Germline V gene data show CDR1 as SEHNR and CDR2 as FQNEAQ (reference sequence). V lost 1 base and J lost 6, with 20 bases in between. The CDR3 is 17 amino acids.

The chain combines TRBV19 with TRBJ2-1, with a tentative D call TRBD2 (5 bases). V was pared by 3 bases and J by 3 bases, with 15 bases between. This CDR3 spans 16 amino acids. Germline V gives CDR1 LNHDA, CDR2 SQIVND (reference sequence). The CDR3 DNA reads as TGTGCCAGTAGTATGTCCTCCCTAGCTGTCTACAATGAGCAGTTCTTC. Residues: CASSMSSLAVYNEQFF.

This clone was seen just once. The V gene is TRBV19, the J gene TRBJ1-1; tentative D call: TRBD1 (6 bases). Germline CDR1 LNHDA, CDR2 SQIVND (reference sequence). The V and J ends lost 5 bases and 1 base respectively, with 11 bases between them. The CDR3 runs to 14 residues. The CDR3 DNA reads TGTGCCAGTAGTCGTACAGGGACGAACACTGAAGCTTTCTTT. Translated: CASSRTGTNTEAFF.

This clone was seen a few times. The chain is built from TRBV27 and TRBJ1-5; D may be TRBD1 (5 bases). This CDR3 has 12 residues. The germline CDR1 and CDR2 sequences are MNHEY and SMNVEV (reference sequence). The V end lost 3 bases, the J end lost 6 bases, and 6 bases lay between the germline ends. The CDR3 reads CASSFQGQPQHF. The CDR3 DNA sequence: TGTGCCAGCAGTTTCCAGGGTCAGCCCCAGCATTTT.

The genes are TRBV5-1 and TRBJ1-1; 7 nucleotides match TRBD1. Germline lookup yields CDR1 SGHRS and CDR2 YFSETQ. CDR3 size: 16 residues. V trimming: 2 bases; J trimming: 2 bases; junction bases outside the gene matches: 9. The CDR3 DNA is TGCGCCAGCAGCTTCCTCCCAGGGGGTTCTAACACTGAAGCTTTCTTT. Its protein is CASSFLPGGSNTEAFF.

This clone was seen a single time. This sequence joins TRBV2 and TRBJ2-1; no clear D gene. CDR3 length: 15 amino acids. V lost 2 bases, J lost 2 bases, and 10 bases lay in between. CDR1 is SNHLY, CDR2 FYNNEI, per germline. The CDR3 sequence: CASSERGRAYNEQFF. CDR3 DNA sequence: TGTGCCAGCAGTGAACGAGGCAGAGCCTACAATGAGCAGTTCTTC.

This rearrangement joins TRBV10-3 to TRBJ1-3; D is unclear. Germline-derived CDR1 and CDR2 are ENHRY and SYGVKD. The CDR3 loop spans 14 amino acids. Trimming cost V 7 bases and J 0 bases, with 10 bases left between them. The CDR3 sequence: CAIKGEYSGNTIYF. CDR3 nucleotides: TGTGCCATCAAGGGAGAATACTCTGGAAACACCATATATTTT.

The table lists this clone with a count of one. The chain recombines TRBV11-3 with TRBJ2-1; 9 bases align to TRBD2. V shed 5 bases and J 0 bases; nucleotides not matched to a gene: 2. There are 15 residues in the CDR3. Looked up from germline, CDR1 is SGHNT and CDR2 is YENEEA. The CDR3 DNA follows: TGTGCCAGCAGCCTTAGCGGGAGCTCCTACAATGAGCAGTTCTTC. It codes for CASSLSGSSYNEQFF.

Only one count was recorded for this clone. The chain uses TRBV27 and TRBJ1-5; 7 bases are shared with TRBD1. The CDR3 contains 13 residues. Looked up from germline, CDR1 is MNHEY and CDR2 is SMNVEV (reference sequence). The V segment lost 5 bases and the J segment 9 bases; nucleotides outside the gene matches: 7. CDR3 sequence (DNA): TGTGCCAGCAGTCACAGGGGAGAGTCGCCCCAGCATTTT. Translation gives CASSHRGESPQHF.

The gene calls are TRBV28 and TRBJ2-1; the match to TRBD1 covers 12 bases. Trimming took 7 bases from V and 8 from J; bases not matched to a gene: 9. From germline, CDR1 is MDHEN and CDR2 SYDVKM. This CDR3 is 15 amino acids long. CDR3 DNA: TGTGCCAGCATATCCGGGACAGGGGGCGGGGATGAGCAGTTCTTC. It codes for CASISGTGGGDEQFF.

This chain links TRBV21-1 with TRBJ2-2; TRBD1 is taken as the D call from the table, unchecked against the DNA. TRBV21-1 is shown as a pseudogene. This CDR3 has 15 amino acids. Here the CDR3 DNA reads TGTGCCAGCAGCCACCCCAGGTCCAACACCGGGGAGCTGTTTTTT. Its translation: CASSHPRSNTGELFF.

This clone turned up a few times. The V gene is TRBV7-9, the J gene TRBJ2-7; 7 nucleotides line up with TRBD1. Germline values: CDR1 SEHNR, CDR2 FQNEAQ (reference sequence). The CDR3 extends over 12 amino acids. With V trimmed by 10 bases and J by 5 bases, 8 bases remained unmatched. The chain's CDR3 is CATSGQTNEQYF. The DNA for the CDR3 is TGTGCCACCTCGGGACAGACGAACGAGCAGTACTTC.

CDR3: CASSQDRDRAFNEQFF. CDR3 coding DNA: TGTGCCAGCAGCCAAGATAGGGACAGGGCTTTCAATGAGCAGTTCTTC. The V call is TRBV4-2, the J call TRBJ2-1; 9 bases agree with TRBD1. Trimming at V came to 0 bases and at J to 6 bases, leaving 6 bases not matched to a gene. The CDR3 has 16 amino acids. The V gene's germline CDR1 is LGHNA and CDR2 YNFKEQ.

V and J are TRBV30 and TRBJ2-3, with 8 positions matching TRBD2. Germline CDR1 reads GTSNPN; CDR2 reads SVGIG (reference sequence). Trimming cost V 5 bases and J 4 bases; bases outside gene matches: 8. The CDR3 runs 14 residues. The CDR3 coding sequence is TGTGCCTGGGGCGCGGGGGGTTTTGCAGATACGCAGTATTTT. It is translated as CAWGAGGFADTQYF.

The CDR3 DNA is TGTGCCTGGAGTGGGGTTGAAGCGGGAGTCACCTACGAGCAGTACTTC. Encoded protein: CAWSGVEAGVTYEQYF. The chain has TRBV30 and TRBJ2-7; 8 bases map to TRBD2. CDR1 GTSNPN and CDR2 SVGIG come from the germline V gene (reference sequence). This CDR3 spans 16 amino acids. The ends lost 1 base at V and 2 bases at J; junction bases unmatched: 10. Drawing the rest from reference TRBV30 and TRBJ2-7, the complete variable domain is SQTIHQWPATLVQPVGSPLSLECTVEGTSNPNLYWYRQAAGRGLQLLFYSVGIGQISSEVPQNLSASRPQDRQFILSSKKLLLSDSGFYLCAWSGVEAGVTYEQYFGPGTRLTVT.

This chain links TRBV14 with TRBJ2-1; 10 bases fit TRBD2. The CDR3 extends over 15 amino acids. Germline V gives CDR1 SGHDN, CDR2 FVKESK. After removal of 2 bases from V and 8 bases from J, the junction contained 6 bases not matched to a gene. The CDR3 sequence is CASSQISGRNHEQFF. DNA for the CDR3: TGTGCCAGCAGCCAAATTAGCGGGAGGAATCATGAGCAGTTCTTC.

In its sample, this clone was seen once. The chain has TRBV4-1 and TRBJ1-5, with D perhaps matching TRBD1 (6 bases). CDR1 is MGHRA and CDR2 is YSYEKL in the germline V gene. The CDR3 spans 16 residues. The V and J ends lost 0 bases and 4 bases respectively, with 13 bases between them. CDR3 nucleotides: TGCGCCAGCAGCCAAGAGGGGGAGGGGGATAATCAGCCCCAGCATTTT. It translates to CASSQEGEGDNQPQHF.

The chain is built from TRBV10-1 and TRBJ2-1; tentatively, D is TRBD2 (6 bases). This CDR3 contains 15 residues. Germline loops: CDR1 WNHNN, CDR2 SYGVQD (reference sequence). Trimming stripped 4 bases from V and 7 bases from J, with 17 bases between. In nucleotides, the CDR3 is TGCGCCAGCAGTGGAGGGAGGACAATTTGGAATGAGCAGTTCTTC. Amino acids: CASSGGRTIWNEQFF.

The rearrangement uses TRBV27 and TRBJ2-7; tentative D call: TRBD1 (7 bases). The CDR3 has 16 amino acids. Germline V lookup: CDR1 MNHEY, CDR2 SMNVEV (reference sequence). V lost 0 bases to trimming and J lost 2 bases, with 14 bases between them. The CDR3 DNA reads as TGTGCCAGCAGTTTATCGAGCAGGGGGGATACCTACGAGCAGTACTTC. Translation gives CASSLSSRGDTYEQYF.

The V and J genes are TRBV5-1 and TRBJ1-2; tentative D call: TRBD1 (6 bases). CDR3 length: 19 amino acids. Trimming removed 4 bases from V and 4 bases from J, with 29 bases in between. Germline CDR1 and CDR2: SGHRS and YFSETQ. The CDR3 sequence is CASSASQETGRIMTYGYTF. The CDR3 nucleotides are TGCGCCAGCAGCGCCTCTCAGGAAACAGGGAGAATTATGACCTATGGCTACACCTTC.

This chain links TRBV4-3 with TRBJ2-2; D perhaps matches TRBD1 (6 bases). This CDR3 has 16 residues. Trimming took off 3 bases at V and 3 bases at J, with 14 bases between the two ends. The V gene's germline CDR1 is LGHNA and CDR2 YSLEER. The CDR3 loop reads CASSQDRDTHTGELFF. The CDR3 coding sequence is TGCGCCAGCAGCCAGGATCGGGACACCCACACCGGGGAGCTGTTTTTT.